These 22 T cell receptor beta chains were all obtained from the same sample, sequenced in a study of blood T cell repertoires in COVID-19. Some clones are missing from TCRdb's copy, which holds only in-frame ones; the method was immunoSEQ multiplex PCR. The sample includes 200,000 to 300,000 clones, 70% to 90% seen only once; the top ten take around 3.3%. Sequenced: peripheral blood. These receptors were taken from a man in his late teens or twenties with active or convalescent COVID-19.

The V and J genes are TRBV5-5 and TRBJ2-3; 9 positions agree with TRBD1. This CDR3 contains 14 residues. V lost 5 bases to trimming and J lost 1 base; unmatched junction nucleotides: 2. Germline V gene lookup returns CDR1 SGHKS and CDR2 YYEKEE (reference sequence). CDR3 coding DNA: TGTGCCAGCAGGAGACAGGGGGGCACAGATACGCAGTATTTT. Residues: CASRRQGGTDTQYF.

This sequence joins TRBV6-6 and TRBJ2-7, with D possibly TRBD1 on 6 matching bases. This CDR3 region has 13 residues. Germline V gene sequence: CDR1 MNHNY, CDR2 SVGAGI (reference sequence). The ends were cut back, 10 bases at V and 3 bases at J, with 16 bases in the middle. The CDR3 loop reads CATLGGESYEQYF. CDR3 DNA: TGTGCCACCTTAGGGGGAGAGAGCTACGAGCAGTACTTC.

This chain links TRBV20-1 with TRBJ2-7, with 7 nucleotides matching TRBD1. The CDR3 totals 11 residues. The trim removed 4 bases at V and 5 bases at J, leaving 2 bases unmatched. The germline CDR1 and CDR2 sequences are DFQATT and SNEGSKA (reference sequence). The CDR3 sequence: CSATGQHEQYF. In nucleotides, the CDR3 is TGCAGTGCTACGGGACAGCACGAGCAGTACTTC.

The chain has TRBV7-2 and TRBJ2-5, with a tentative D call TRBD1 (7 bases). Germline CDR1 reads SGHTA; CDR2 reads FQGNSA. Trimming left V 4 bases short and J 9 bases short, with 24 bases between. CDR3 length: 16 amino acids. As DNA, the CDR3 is TGTGCCAGCAGCTCCCCCACCAGGGGGGCTAGGTTTGCCCAGTACTTC. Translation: CASSSPTRGARFAQYF.

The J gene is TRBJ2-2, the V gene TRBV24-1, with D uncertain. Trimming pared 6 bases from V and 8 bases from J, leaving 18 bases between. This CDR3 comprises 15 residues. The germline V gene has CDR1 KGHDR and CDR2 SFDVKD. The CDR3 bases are TGTGCCACCAGTAATACTCTAGGCACGTCGGGGGAGCTGTTTTTT. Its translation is CATSNTLGTSGELFF.

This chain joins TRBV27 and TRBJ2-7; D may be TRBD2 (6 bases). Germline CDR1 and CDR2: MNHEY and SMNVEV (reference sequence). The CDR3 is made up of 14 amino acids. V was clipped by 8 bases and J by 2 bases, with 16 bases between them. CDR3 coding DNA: TGTGCCAGCGGCGGGACCGTTATAGCCTACGAGCAGTACTTC. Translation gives CASGGTVIAYEQYF.

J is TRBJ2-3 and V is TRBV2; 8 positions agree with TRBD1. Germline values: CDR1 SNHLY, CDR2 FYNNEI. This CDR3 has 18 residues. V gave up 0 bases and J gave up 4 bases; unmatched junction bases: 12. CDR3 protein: CASSEALRQGAMADTQYF. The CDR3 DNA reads TGTGCCAGCAGTGAAGCCCTCCGGCAGGGGGCAATGGCAGATACGCAGTATTTT.

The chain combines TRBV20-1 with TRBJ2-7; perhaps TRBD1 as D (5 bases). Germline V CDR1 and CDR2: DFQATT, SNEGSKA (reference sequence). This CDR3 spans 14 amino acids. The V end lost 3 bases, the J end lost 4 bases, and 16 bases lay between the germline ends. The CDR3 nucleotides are TGCAGTGCTAGTTTGCAGGGTAGGTTGTACGAGCAGTACTTC. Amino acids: CSASLQGRLYEQYF.

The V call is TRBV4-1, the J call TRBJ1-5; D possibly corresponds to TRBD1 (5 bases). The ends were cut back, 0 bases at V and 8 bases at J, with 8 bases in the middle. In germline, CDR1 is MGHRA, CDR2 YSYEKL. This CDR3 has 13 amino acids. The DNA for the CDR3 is TGCGCCAGCAGCCAAGATAGGGGTGAGCCCCAGCATTTT. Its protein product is CASSQDRGEPQHF.

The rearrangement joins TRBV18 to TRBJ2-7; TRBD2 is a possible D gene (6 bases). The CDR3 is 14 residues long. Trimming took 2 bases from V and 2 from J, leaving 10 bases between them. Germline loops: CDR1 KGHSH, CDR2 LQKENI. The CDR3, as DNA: TGTGCCAGCTCACCAAACGGGAGCCCCTACGAGCAGTACTTC. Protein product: CASSPNGSPYEQYF.

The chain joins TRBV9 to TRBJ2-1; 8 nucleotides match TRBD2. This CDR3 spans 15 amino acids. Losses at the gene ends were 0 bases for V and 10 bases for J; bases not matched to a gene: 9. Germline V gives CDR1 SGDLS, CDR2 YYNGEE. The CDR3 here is CASSVGSGREAEQFF. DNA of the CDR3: TGTGCCAGCAGCGTAGGGAGCGGGAGAGAAGCGGAGCAGTTCTTC.

The DNA for the CDR3 is TGTGCCAGCAGCTTAGTGCCCAGGGGCGTGTGGACCCAGTACTTC. It yields the protein CASSLVPRGVWTQYF. The J gene is TRBJ2-5, the V gene TRBV7-9, with D tentatively TRBD1 (6 bases). The V end lost 1 base, the J end lost 7 bases, and 16 bases lay between the germline ends. The CDR3 covers 15 residues. Germline assignment: CDR1 SEHNR and CDR2 FQNEAQ (reference sequence).

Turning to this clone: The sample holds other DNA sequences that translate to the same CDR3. CDR3 nucleotides: TGTGCCAGCAGCTTGGTTGGCGGGACAGATACGCAGTATTTT. This codes for CASSLVGGTDTQYF. The rearrangement joins TRBV7-2 to TRBJ2-3, with D maybe TRBD2 (5 bases). The CDR3 is 14 residues long. V lost 3 bases and J lost 3, with 10 bases in between. The germline gives CDR1 SGHTA, CDR2 FQGNSA.

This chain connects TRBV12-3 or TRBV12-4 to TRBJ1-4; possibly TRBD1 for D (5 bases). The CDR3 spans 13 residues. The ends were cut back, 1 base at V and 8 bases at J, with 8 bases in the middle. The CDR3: CASSLVTGEKLFF. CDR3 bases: TGTGCCAGCAGTTTAGTTACAGGCGAAAAACTGTTTTTT.

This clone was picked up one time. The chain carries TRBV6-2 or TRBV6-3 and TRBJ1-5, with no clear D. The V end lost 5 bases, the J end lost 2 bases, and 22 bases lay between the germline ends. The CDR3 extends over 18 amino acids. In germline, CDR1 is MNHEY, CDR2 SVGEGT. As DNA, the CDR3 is TGTGCCAGCAGTCTTAGTTCCGACCGGGTATCGGGCAATCAGCCCCAGCATTTT. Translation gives CASSLSSDRVSGNQPQHF.

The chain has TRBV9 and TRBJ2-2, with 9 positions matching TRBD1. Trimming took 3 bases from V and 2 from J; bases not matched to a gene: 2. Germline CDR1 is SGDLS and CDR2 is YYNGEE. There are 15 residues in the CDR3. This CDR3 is CASSEGQGNTGELFF. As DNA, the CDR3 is TGTGCCAGCAGCGAGGGACAGGGAAACACCGGGGAGCTGTTTTTT.

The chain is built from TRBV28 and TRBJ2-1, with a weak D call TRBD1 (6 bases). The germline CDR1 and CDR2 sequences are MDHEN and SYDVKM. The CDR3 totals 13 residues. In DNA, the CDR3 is TGTGATCCAGGGGCTAGAGAGAACAATGAGCAGTTCTTC. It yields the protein CDPGARENNEQFF.

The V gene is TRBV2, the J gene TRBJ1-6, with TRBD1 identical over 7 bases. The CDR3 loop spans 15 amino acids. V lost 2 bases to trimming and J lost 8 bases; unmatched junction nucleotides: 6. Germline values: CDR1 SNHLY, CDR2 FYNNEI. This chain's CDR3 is CASSEHRGEDSPLHF. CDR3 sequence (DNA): TGTGCCAGCAGTGAACACAGGGGCGAGGATTCACCCCTCCACTTT.

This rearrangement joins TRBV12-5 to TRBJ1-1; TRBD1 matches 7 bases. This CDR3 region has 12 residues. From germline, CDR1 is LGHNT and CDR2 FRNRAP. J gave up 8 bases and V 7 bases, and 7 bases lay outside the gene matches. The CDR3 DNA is TGTGCTAGTGCCCCGGGACAGTCCGAAGCTTTCTTT. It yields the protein CASAPGQSEAFF.

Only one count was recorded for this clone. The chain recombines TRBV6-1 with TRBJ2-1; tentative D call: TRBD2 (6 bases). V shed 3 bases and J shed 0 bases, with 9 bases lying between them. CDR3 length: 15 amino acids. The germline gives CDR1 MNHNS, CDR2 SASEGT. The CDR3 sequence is CASSERGLSYNEQFF. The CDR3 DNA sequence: TGTGCCAGCAGTGAGAGGGGACTCTCCTACAATGAGCAGTTCTTC.

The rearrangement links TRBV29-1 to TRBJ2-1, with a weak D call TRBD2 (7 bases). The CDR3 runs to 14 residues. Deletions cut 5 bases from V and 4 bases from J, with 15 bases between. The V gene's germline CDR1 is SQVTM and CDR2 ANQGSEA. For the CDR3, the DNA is TGCAGCGTTATCGGGGGGCGCGGGTACAATGAGCAGTTCTTC. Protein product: CSVIGGRGYNEQFF.

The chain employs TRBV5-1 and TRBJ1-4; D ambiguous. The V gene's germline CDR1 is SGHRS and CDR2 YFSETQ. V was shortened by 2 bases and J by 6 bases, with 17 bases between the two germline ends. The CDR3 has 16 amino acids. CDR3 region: CASSFFKSGGDEKLFF. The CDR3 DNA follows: TGCGCCAGCAGCTTTTTCAAATCCGGAGGAGATGAAAAACTGTTTTTT.